A selection of T cell receptor beta chains follows, all from one sample in a study of blood T cells in healthy people across ages. TCRdb re-called the 5' RACE reads through MiXCR, storing one row per CDR3 protein. The sample carries roughly 700,000 distinct CDR3 sequences, less than 40% recorded once. The specimen sequenced was blood. These receptors were collected from a woman over 75 in good health. CDR3s include the opening cysteine and the closing phenylalanine or tryptophan. The D gene is left open where the match is weak. Size is omitted from some rows. Given values are once, few, many or a class for expanded clones.

clone size: few
D gene: TRBD2
V gene: TRBV7-2
J gene: TRBJ2-1
CDR3 protein: CAGSLRASGGTYNEQFF
CDR3 DNA: TGTGCCGGCAGCCTAAGGGCTAGCGGGGGGACCTACAATGAGCAGTTCTTC

clone size: many
D gene: NA
V gene: TRBV12-3/TRBV12-4
J gene: TRBJ2-3
CDR3 protein: CASSLTLLHTDTQYF
CDR3 DNA: TGTGCCAGCAGTTTAACCCTCCTCCACACAGATACGCAGTATTTT

clone size: NA
D gene: TRBD1
V gene: TRBV7-2
J gene: TRBJ1-2
CDR3 protein: CASSLAGTGGISYTF
CDR3 DNA: TGTGCCAGCAGCTTAGCAGGGACAGGGGGGATTAGCTACACCTTC

clone size: NA
D gene: NA
V gene: TRBV5-5
J gene: TRBJ1-6
CDR3 protein: CASSGAGRSSYNSPLHF
CDR3 DNA: TGTGCCAGCAGCGGAGCAGGGAGAAGCTCCTATAATTCACCCCTCCACTTT

clone size: many
D gene: NA
V gene: TRBV5-1
J gene: TRBJ1-2
CDR3 protein: CASSLTTTNGYTF
CDR3 DNA: TGCGCCAGCAGCCTTACGACTACTAATGGCTACACCTTC

clone size: few
D gene: NA
V gene: TRBV5-1
J gene: TRBJ2-2
CDR3 protein: CASSLGRGATGERFF
CDR3 DNA: TGCGCCAGCAGCTTGGGCCGGGGTGCGACCGGGGAGCGGTTTTTT

clone size: NA
D gene: TRBD2
V gene: TRBV11-2
J gene: TRBJ2-3
CDR3 protein: CASSLTTSGRGVDTQYF
CDR3 DNA: TGTGCCAGCAGCTTGACCACTAGCGGCCGGGGGGTAGATACGCAGTATTTT

clone size: many
D gene: TRBD2
V gene: TRBV7-2
J gene: TRBJ2-7
CDR3 protein: CASSLVEPGGGSYEQYF
CDR3 DNA: TGTGCCAGCAGCTTAGTTGAGCCGGGCGGGGGGTCCTACGAGCAGTACTTC

clone size: many
D gene: NA
V gene: TRBV20-1
J gene: TRBJ2-5
CDR3 protein: CSANGGDGEETQYF
CDR3 DNA: TGCAGTGCAAACGGAGGGGACGGGGAGGAGACCCAGTACTTC

clone size: many
D gene: NA
V gene: TRBV20-1
J gene: TRBJ1-2
CDR3 protein: CSARDPGARGYTF
CDR3 DNA: TGCAGTGCTAGAGACCCGGGGGCGCGGGGCTACACCTTC

clone size: NA
D gene: NA
V gene: TRBV20-1
J gene: TRBJ2-7
CDR3 protein: CSARVRYEQYF
CDR3 DNA: TGCAGTGCTAGGGTCCGGTACGAGCAGTACTTC

clone size: many
D gene: NA
V gene: TRBV5-1
J gene: TRBJ2-3
CDR3 protein: CASSRGEGDTQYF
CDR3 DNA: TGCGCCAGCAGCAGGGGCGAGGGAGATACGCAGTATTTT

clone size: many
D gene: TRBD2
V gene: TRBV5-1
J gene: TRBJ2-1
CDR3 protein: CASSPGLGSYNEQFF
CDR3 DNA: TGCGCCAGCAGCCCGGGACTAGGGTCCTACAATGAGCAGTTCTTC

clone size: NA
D gene: NA
V gene: TRBV29-1
J gene: TRBJ1-2
CDR3 protein: CSVWAGDYGYTF
CDR3 DNA: TGCAGCGTTTGGGCGGGGGACTATGGCTACACCTTC

clone size: NA
D gene: NA
V gene: TRBV20-1
J gene: TRBJ1-1
CDR3 protein: CSARAPLGLGNTEAFF
CDR3 DNA: TGCAGTGCTAGAGCTCCGTTAGGGCTGGGGAACACTGAAGCTTTCTTT

clone size: many
D gene: NA
V gene: TRBV7-6
J gene: TRBJ1-1
CDR3 protein: CASSVYVGTLNTEAFF
CDR3 DNA: TGTGCCAGCAGCGTTTACGTTGGGACACTGAACACTGAAGCTTTCTTT

clone size: many
D gene: NA
V gene: TRBV5-1
J gene: TRBJ2-5
CDR3 protein: CASSGMSRRGETQYF
CDR3 DNA: TGCGCCAGCAGCGGGATGTCCCGTAGGGGAGAGACCCAGTACTTC

clone size: many
D gene: TRBD1
V gene: TRBV7-9
J gene: TRBJ2-7
CDR3 protein: CASSLLPGQGTYEQYF
CDR3 DNA: TGTGCCAGCAGCTTGCTACCGGGACAGGGTACCTACGAGCAGTACTTC

clone size: many
D gene: NA
V gene: TRBV5-6
J gene: TRBJ1-5
CDR3 protein: CASSLGDIPGQPQHF
CDR3 DNA: TGTGCCAGCAGCTTGGGCGACATTCCGGGTCAGCCCCAGCATTTT

clone size: NA
D gene: NA
V gene: TRBV6-5
J gene: TRBJ2-1
CDR3 protein: CASSSPAITSYNEQFF
CDR3 DNA: TGTGCCAGCAGTTCGCCCGCTATCACTTCCTACAATGAGCAGTTCTTC

clone size: many
D gene: TRBD2
V gene: TRBV20-1
J gene: TRBJ2-4
CDR3 protein: CSARAPAGALLLAKNIQYF
CDR3 DNA: TGCAGTGCTAGAGCCCCAGCGGGGGCTCTCTTACTAGCCAAAAACATTCAGTACTTC

clone size: many
D gene: TRBD1
V gene: TRBV12-3/TRBV12-4
J gene: TRBJ1-5
CDR3 protein: CASTSGGMYSNQPQHF
CDR3 DNA: TGTGCCAGCACTTCAGGGGGGATGTATAGCAATCAGCCCCAGCATTTT

clone size: NA
D gene: TRBD2
V gene: TRBV7-9
J gene: TRBJ2-5
CDR3 protein: CASSRGLSQETQYF
CDR3 DNA: TGTGCCAGCAGCCGGGGACTATCTCAAGAGACCCAGTACTTC

clone size: NA
D gene: NA
V gene: TRBV4-3
J gene: TRBJ2-5
CDR3 protein: CASSQVKGPAQGETQYF
CDR3 DNA: TGCGCCAGCAGCCAAGTGAAGGGTCCGGCACAAGGAGAGACCCAGTACTTC

clone size: NA
D gene: NA
V gene: TRBV5-1
J gene: TRBJ2-7
CDR3 protein: CASRLFDGQGAYEQYF
CDR3 DNA: TGCGCCAGCAGACTATTCGATGGGCAGGGCGCCTACGAGCAGTACTTC

clone size: NA
D gene: NA
V gene: TRBV15
J gene: TRBJ2-5
CDR3 protein: CATSRSSGSVSQETQYF
CDR3 DNA: TGTGCCACCAGCAGATCGTCAGGGTCGGTATCGCAAGAGACCCAGTACTTC

clone size: many
D gene: TRBD1
V gene: TRBV5-1
J gene: TRBJ2-7
CDR3 protein: CASSTGTGGYEQYF
CDR3 DNA: TGCGCCAGCAGTACCGGGACAGGGGGCTACGAGCAGTACTTC

clone size: many
D gene: TRBD2
V gene: TRBV18
J gene: TRBJ2-5
CDR3 protein: CASSPRGVTQYF
CDR3 DNA: TGTGCCAGCTCACCGCGGGGGGTGACCCAGTACTTC

clone size: many
D gene: NA
V gene: TRBV29-1
J gene: TRBJ2-5
CDR3 protein: CSVVRGGETQYF
CDR3 DNA: TGCAGCGTGGTCAGGGGAGGGGAGACCCAGTACTTC

clone size: many
D gene: TRBD2
V gene: TRBV25-1
J gene: TRBJ2-3
CDR3 protein: CASSVRGGVWDTQYF
CDR3 DNA: TGTGCCAGCAGTGTGCGGGGGGGTGTGTGGGATACGCAGTATTTT

clone size: many
D gene: TRBD1
V gene: TRBV6-1
J gene: TRBJ1-2
CDR3 protein: CASSREDRTGDGYTF
CDR3 DNA: TGTGCCAGCAGTCGCGAAGATAGGACAGGGGACGGCTACACCTTC